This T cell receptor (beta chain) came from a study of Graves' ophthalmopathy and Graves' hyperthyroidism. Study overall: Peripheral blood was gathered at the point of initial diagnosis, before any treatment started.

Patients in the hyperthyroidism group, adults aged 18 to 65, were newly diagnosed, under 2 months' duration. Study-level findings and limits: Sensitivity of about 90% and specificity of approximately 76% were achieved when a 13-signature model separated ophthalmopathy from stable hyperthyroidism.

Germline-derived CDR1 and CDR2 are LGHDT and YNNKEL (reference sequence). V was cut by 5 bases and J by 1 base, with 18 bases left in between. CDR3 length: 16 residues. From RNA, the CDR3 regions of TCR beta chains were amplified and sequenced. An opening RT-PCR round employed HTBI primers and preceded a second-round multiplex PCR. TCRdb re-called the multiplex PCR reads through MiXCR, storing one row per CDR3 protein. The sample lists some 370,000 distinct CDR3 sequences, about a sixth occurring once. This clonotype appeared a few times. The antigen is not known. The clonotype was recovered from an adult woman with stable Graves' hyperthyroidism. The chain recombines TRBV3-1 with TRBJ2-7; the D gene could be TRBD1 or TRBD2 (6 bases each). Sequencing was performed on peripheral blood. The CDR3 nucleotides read TGTGCCAGCAGCGAAAATTACGGGGGCCGATCCTACGAGCAGTACTTC. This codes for CASSENYGGRSYEQYF.